Listed below are T cell receptor beta chains from one sample, sequenced in a study of control samples from healthy donors and cancer patients. Measured with immunoSEQ multiplex PCR; TCRdb has only the in-frame clones, and not every one. The sample lists 70,000 to 85,000 clones, about nine tenths occurring once. Sample: blood. These receptors originate from a man between 50 and 59 years old in good health. Both conserved end residues are part of each CDR3. D genes are given only for firm matches. Size is omitted from some rows. Given values are once, few, many or a class for expanded clones.

>TRBD1|NA|TRBV5-6|TRBJ1-1
CASSSRDRGREAFF
TGTGCCAGCAGCTCCCGGGACAGGGGAAGAGAAGCTTTCTTT
>NA|NA|TRBV5-1|TRBJ1-3
CASRRSGVTGNTIYF
TGCGCCAGCAGGCGATCAGGGGTCACTGGAAACACCATATATTTT
>NA|NA|TRBV9|TRBJ1-1
CASSPRRGGLGAEAFF
TGTGCCAGCAGCCCTAGGAGGGGGGGTTTGGGCGCTGAAGCTTTCTTT
>TRBD1|NA|TRBV7-9|TRBJ1-6
CASRPGQSSSYNSPLHF
TGTGCCAGCAGGCCGGGACAGTCAAGCTCCTATAATTCACCCCTCCACTTT
>TRBD2|NA|TRBV4-2|TRBJ2-1
CASSQDHPAAISGGTLYNEQFF
TGTGCCAGCAGCCAAGACCACCCGGCTGCAATCAGCGGGGGGACGCTATACAATGAGCAGTTCTTC
>NA|NA|TRBV6-6|TRBJ1-1
CASSYEELKAEAFF
TGTGCCAGCAGTTACGAGGAATTGAAAGCTGAAGCTTTCTTT
>NA|NA|TRBV5-8|TRBJ1-1
CASSPQAVTEAFF
TGTGCCAGCAGCCCTCAAGCGGTGACTGAAGCTTTCTTT
>NA|once|TRBV5-1|TRBJ2-3
CASSLDWTTDRHTDTQYF
TGCGCCAGCAGCTTGGATTGGACCACTGATCGGCACACAGATACGCAGTATTTT
>NA|NA|TRBV6-5|TRBJ1-3
CASSWTGSSGNTIYF
TGTGCCAGCAGTTGGACCGGGAGCTCTGGAAACACCATATATTTT
>NA|few|TRBV5-1|TRBJ1-1
CASSLARGNAEAFF
TGCGCCAGCAGCTTGGCCAGGGGTAACGCTGAAGCTTTCTTT
>TRBD2|NA|TRBV2|TRBJ2-3
CASSTSGGADTQYF
TGTGCCAGCAGTACTAGCGGGGGGGCAGATACGCAGTATTTT
>NA|NA|TRBV7-9|TRBJ2-6
CASSFKTGANVLTF
TGTGCCAGCAGCTTCAAAACTGGGGCCAACGTCCTGACTTTC
>NA|few|TRBV7-2|TRBJ2-5
CASSLGRGGRDQETQYF
TGTGCCAGCAGCTTAGGGCGGGGCGGGCGAGACCAAGAGACCCAGTACTTC
>NA|NA|TRBV24-1|TRBJ1-5
CATSGGGSNQPQHF
TGTGCCACTTCCGGGGGGGGTAGCAATCAGCCCCAGCATTTT
>NA|NA|TRBV2|TRBJ1-4
CASSDRRALLFF
TGTGCCAGCAGTGATAGGAGGGCATTACTGTTTTTT
>NA|NA|TRBV19|TRBJ1-1
CASSPQVLWNTEAFF
TGTGCCAGTAGTCCTCAGGTATTGTGGAACACTGAAGCTTTCTTT
>TRBD2|NA|TRBV4-1|TRBJ2-1
CASSQEEAGDAGEQFF
TGCGCCAGCAGCCAAGAAGAAGCGGGGGACGCGGGTGAGCAGTTCTTC
>NA|NA|TRBV5-1|TRBJ1-2
CASSSEANYGYTF
TGCGCCAGCAGCTCAGAAGCTAACTATGGCTACACCTTC
>NA|NA|TRBV6-5|TRBJ2-7
CASSKTGSEAYEQYF
TGTGCCAGCAGTAAAACAGGGTCGGAAGCCTACGAGCAGTACTTC
>NA|NA|TRBV18|TRBJ1-3
CASAQSSGNTIYF
TGTGCCAGCGCACAGAGCTCTGGAAACACCATATATTTT
>NA|NA|TRBV24-1|TRBJ1-5
CATSRTGLGNQPQHF
TGTGCCACCAGTAGAACGGGACTAGGCAATCAGCCCCAGCATTTT
>NA|once|TRBV21-1|TRBJ1-1
CASSTARNTEAFF
TGTGCCAGCAGCACCGCCCGGAACACTGAAGCTTTCTTT
>NA|NA|TRBV6-5|TRBJ1-5
CASIRQSGVNQPQHF
TGTGCCAGCATCAGACAGTCTGGGGTTAATCAGCCCCAGCATTTT
>TRBD1|once|TRBV6-5|TRBJ2-3
CASSTGTGSTDTQYF
TGTGCCAGCAGTACCGGGACAGGTAGCACAGATACGCAGTATTTT
>NA|NA|TRBV6-1|TRBJ1-2
CASSEGGWTDGYTF
TGTGCCAGCAGTGAAGGGGGGTGGACAGACGGCTACACCTTC
>NA|NA|TRBV7-2|TRBJ1-5
CASSFGTSGEPQHF
TGTGCCAGCAGCTTTGGGACGTCGGGTGAGCCCCAGCATTTT
>TRBD1|NA|TRBV7-2|TRBJ1-1
CASSQGVNTEAFF
TGTGCCAGCAGCCAGGGGGTTAACACTGAAGCTTTCTTT
>TRBD1|NA|TRBV30|TRBJ2-7
CAWNLGQGFEQYF
TGTGCCTGGAATCTAGGACAGGGGTTCGAGCAGTACTTC
>NA|NA|TRBV2|TRBJ1-1
CATTRTVMNTEAFF
TGTGCCACGACTCGGACGGTGATGAACACTGAAGCTTTCTTT
>NA|NA|TRBV5-1|TRBJ2-1
CASSPEPYSYNEQFF
TGCGCCAGCAGCCCCGAGCCTTACTCTTACAATGAGCAGTTCTTC
>NA|few|TRBV5-1|TRBJ1-1
CASSRSSRSNTEAFF
TGCGCCAGCAGCCGATCCAGCAGATCGAACACTGAAGCTTTCTTT
>TRBD2|NA|TRBV18|TRBJ2-5
CASSPPGLAGTQYF
TGTGCCAGCTCACCACCGGGACTAGCGGGAACCCAGTACTTC
>NA|NA|TRBV6-2/TRBV6-3|TRBJ2-7
CASSSSLLRDTYYEQYF
TGTGCCAGCAGTTCCTCCCTCCTCCGGGACACCTACTACGAGCAGTACTTC
>NA|NA|TRBV24-1|TRBJ1-5
CATSRGSGNQPQHF
TGTGCCACCAGCAGGGGAAGTGGCAATCAGCCCCAGCATTTT
>TRBD1|NA|TRBV19|TRBJ2-1
CASSIPGQGRNEQFF
TGTGCCAGTAGTATTCCGGGACAGGGACGGAATGAGCAGTTCTTC
>TRBD1|NA|TRBV19|TRBJ1-5
CASRDRYSNQPQHF
TGTGCCAGCAGGGACAGATATAGCAATCAGCCCCAGCATTTT
>TRBD1|NA|TRBV2|TRBJ1-1
CASSERGLSTEAFF
TGTGCCAGCAGTGAGAGGGGGCTTAGCACTGAAGCTTTCTTT
>NA|NA|TRBV5-1|TRBJ2-7
CASSLRTGYFYEQYF
TGCGCCAGCAGCTTGCGTACAGGATATTTTTACGAGCAGTACTTC
>TRBD1|NA|TRBV6-1|TRBJ1-2
CASSEGGTGAYVGYTF
TGTGCCAGCAGTGAAGGGGGGACAGGGGCCTATGTTGGCTACACCTTC
>TRBD1|NA|TRBV5-6|TRBJ1-6
CASSGQEGSYNSPLHF
TGTGCCAGCAGCGGACAGGAGGGTTCCTATAATTCACCCCTCCACTTT
>NA|NA|TRBV19|TRBJ2-3
CASSPGTYTDTQYF
TGTGCCAGTAGTCCCGGGACCTACACAGATACGCAGTATTTT
>NA|NA|TRBV2|TRBJ2-5
CASSEASGRETQYF
TGTGCCAGCAGTGAAGCTAGCGGACGAGAGACCCAGTACTTC
>TRBD1|NA|TRBV10-3|TRBJ1-2
CAISETTGGYGYTF
TGTGCCATCAGTGAGACAACAGGGGGCTATGGCTACACCTTC
>NA|NA|TRBV9|TRBJ2-6
CASSVRDTGANVLTF
TGTGCCAGCAGCGTCAGGGATACTGGGGCCAACGTCCTGACTTTC
>NA|few|TRBV9|TRBJ1-6
CASRETDGSPLHF
TGTGCCAGCAGGGAGACGGACGGATCACCCCTCCACTTT
>TRBD2|NA|TRBV5-1|TRBJ2-3
CASSLTGTSVTDTQYF
TGCGCCAGCAGCCTGACCGGGACTAGCGTCACAGATACGCAGTATTTT
>NA|NA|TRBV18|TRBJ1-1
CASSPQKDMNTEAFF
TGTGCCAGCTCACCACAGAAAGATATGAACACTGAAGCTTTCTTT
>NA|NA|TRBV15|TRBJ2-7
CATSTDSSYEQYF
TGTGCCACCAGCACCGACAGCTCCTACGAGCAGTACTTC
>NA|NA|TRBV11-3|TRBJ2-5
CASSLNYQETQYF
TGTGCCAGCAGCTTAAATTACCAAGAGACCCAGTACTTC
>TRBD1|NA|TRBV19|TRBJ1-1
CASSLRTGANTEAFF
TGTGCCAGTAGTTTACGGACAGGGGCGAACACTGAAGCTTTCTTT